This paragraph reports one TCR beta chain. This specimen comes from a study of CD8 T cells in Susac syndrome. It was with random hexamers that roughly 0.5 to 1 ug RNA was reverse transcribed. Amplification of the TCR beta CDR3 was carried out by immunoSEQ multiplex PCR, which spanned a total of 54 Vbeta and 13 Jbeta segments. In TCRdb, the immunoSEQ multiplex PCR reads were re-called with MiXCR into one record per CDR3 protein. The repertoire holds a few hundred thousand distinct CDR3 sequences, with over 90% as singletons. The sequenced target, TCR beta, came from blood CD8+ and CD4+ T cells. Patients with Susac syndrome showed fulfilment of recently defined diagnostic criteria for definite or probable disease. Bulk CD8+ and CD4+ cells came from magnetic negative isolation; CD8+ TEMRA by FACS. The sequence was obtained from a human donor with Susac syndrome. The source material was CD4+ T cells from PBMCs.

This CDR3 is CASSHPAGTQYF. The CDR3 bases are TGTGCCAGCAGCCATCCCGCCGGGACCCAGTACTTC. This chain connects TRBV3-1 to TRBJ2-5; D is unresolved. The V and J ends lost 3 bases and 7 bases respectively, with 9 bases between them. This CDR3 has 12 residues. The germline gives CDR1 LGHDT, CDR2 YNNKEL (reference sequence).